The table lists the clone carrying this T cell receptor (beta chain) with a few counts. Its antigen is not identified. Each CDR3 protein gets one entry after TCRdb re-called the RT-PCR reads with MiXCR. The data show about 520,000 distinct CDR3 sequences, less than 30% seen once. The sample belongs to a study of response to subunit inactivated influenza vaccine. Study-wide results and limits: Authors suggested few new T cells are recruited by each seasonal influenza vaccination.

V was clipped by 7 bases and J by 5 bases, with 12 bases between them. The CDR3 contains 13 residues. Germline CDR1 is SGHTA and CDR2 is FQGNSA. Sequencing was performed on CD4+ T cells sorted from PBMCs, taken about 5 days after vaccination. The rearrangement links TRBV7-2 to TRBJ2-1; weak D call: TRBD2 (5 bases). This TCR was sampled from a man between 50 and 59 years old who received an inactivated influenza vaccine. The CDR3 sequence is CASTVPGDNEQFF. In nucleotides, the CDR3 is TGTGCCAGCACCGTGCCCGGGGACAATGAGCAGTTCTTC. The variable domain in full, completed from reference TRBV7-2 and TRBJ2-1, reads GAGVSQSPSNKVTEKGKDVELRCDPISGHTALYWYRQSLGQGLEFLIYFQGNSAPDKSGLPSDRFSAERTGGSVSTLTIQRTQQEDSAVYLCASTVPGDNEQFFGPGTRLTVL.